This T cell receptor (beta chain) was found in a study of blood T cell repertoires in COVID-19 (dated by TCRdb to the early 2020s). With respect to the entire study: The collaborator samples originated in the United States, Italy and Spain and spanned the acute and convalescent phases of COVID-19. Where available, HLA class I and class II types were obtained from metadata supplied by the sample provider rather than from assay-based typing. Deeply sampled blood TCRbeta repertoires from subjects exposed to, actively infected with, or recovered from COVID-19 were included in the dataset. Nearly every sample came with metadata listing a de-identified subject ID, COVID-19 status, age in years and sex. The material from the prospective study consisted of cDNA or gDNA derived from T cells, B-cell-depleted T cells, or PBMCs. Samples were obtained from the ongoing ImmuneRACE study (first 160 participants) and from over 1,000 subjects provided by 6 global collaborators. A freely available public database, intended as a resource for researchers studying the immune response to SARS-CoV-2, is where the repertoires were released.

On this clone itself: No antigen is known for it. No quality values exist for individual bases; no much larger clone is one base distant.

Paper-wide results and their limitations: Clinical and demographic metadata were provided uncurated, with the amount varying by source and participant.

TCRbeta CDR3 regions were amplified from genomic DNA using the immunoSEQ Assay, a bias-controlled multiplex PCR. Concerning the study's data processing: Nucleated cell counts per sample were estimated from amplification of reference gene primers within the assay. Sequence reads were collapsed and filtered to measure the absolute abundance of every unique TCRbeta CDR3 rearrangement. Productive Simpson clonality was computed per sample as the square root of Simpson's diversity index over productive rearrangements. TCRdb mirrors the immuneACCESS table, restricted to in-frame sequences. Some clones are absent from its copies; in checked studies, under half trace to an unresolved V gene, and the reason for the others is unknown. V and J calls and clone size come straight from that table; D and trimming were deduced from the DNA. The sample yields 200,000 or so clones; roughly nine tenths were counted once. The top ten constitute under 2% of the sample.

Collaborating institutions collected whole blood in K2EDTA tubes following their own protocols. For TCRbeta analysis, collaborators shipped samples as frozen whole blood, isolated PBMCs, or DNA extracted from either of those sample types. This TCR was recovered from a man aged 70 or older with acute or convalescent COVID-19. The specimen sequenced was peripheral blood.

CDR3 sequence: CSVAGGETQYF. The sequenced DNA is TGCAGCGTTGCGGGGGGGGAGACCCAGTACTTC. The chain links TRBV29-1 with TRBJ2-5, and TRBD2 matches 8 of the central bases. CDR1 SQVTM and CDR2 ANQGSEA are derived from the germline V gene. CDR3 length: 11 amino acids, cysteine to phenylalanine. Left in the record is the CDR3 DNA by itself, 33 bases read in frame from the first base. Trimming takes 4 bases off V and 5 bases off J; junction bases not matched to a gene: 0.